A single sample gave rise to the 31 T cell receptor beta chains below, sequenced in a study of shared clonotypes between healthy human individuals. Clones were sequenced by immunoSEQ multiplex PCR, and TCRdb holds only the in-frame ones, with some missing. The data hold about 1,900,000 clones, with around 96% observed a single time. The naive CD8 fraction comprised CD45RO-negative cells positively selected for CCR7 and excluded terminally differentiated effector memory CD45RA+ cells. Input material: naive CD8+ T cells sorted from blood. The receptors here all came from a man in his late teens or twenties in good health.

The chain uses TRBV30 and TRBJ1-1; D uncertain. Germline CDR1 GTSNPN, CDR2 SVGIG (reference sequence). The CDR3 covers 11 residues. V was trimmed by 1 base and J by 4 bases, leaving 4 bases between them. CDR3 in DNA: TGTGCCTGGAGTGAGACCACTGAAGCTTTCTTT. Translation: CAWSETTEAFF. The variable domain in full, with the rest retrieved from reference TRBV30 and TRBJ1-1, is SQTIHQWPATLVQPVGSPLSLECTVEGTSNPNLYWYRQAAGRGLQLLFYSVGIGQISSEVPQNLSASRPQDRQFILSSKKLLLSDSGFYLCAWSETTEAFFGQGTRLTVV.

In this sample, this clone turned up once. The DNA of the CDR3 is TGTGCCAGCAGCCCCGGGACTAGCGCAAGTGATTCCCACGAGCAGTACTTC. Translation: CASSPGTSASDSHEQYF. The chain employs TRBV5-4 and TRBJ2-7, with TRBD2 identical over 10 bases. CDR1 is SGHNT, CDR2 YYREEE, per germline (reference sequence). V shed 4 bases and J 5 bases; nucleotides not matched to a gene: 15. The CDR3 is 17 amino acids.

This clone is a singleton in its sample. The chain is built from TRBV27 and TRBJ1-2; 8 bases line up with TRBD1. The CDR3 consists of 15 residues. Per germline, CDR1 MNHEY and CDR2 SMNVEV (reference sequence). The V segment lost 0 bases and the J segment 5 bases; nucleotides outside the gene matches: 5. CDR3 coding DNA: TGTGCCAGCAGTTTATCCACCGGGACAGGATATGGCTACACCTTC. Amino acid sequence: CASSLSTGTGYGYTF.

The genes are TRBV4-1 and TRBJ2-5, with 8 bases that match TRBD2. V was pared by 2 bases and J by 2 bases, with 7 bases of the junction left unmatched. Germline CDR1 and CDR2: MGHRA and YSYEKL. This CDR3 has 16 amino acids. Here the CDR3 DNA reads TGCGCCAGCAGCCAACAAGGAGCGGGGGCTCAAGAGACCCAGTACTTC. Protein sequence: CASSQQGAGAQETQYF.

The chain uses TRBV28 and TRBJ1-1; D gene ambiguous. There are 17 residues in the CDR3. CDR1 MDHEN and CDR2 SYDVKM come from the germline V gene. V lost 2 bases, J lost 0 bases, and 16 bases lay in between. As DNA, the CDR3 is TGTGCCAGCAGTTTAATCGAAGGGCCGTCAATGAACACTGAAGCTTTCTTT. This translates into CASSLIEGPSMNTEAFF. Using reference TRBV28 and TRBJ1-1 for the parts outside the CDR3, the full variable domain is DVKVTQSSRYLVKRTGEKVFLECVQDMDHENMFWYRQDPGLGLRLIYFSYDVKMKEKGDIPEGYSVSREKKERFSLILESASTNQTSMYLCASSLIEGPSMNTEAFFGQGTRLTVV.

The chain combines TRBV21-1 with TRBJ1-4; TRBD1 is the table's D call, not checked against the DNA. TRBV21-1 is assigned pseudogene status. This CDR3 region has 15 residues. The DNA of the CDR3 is TGTGCCAGCAGCAAAGGTGGCAGGGGCGTTGAAAAACTGTTTTTT. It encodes CASSKGGRGVEKLFF.

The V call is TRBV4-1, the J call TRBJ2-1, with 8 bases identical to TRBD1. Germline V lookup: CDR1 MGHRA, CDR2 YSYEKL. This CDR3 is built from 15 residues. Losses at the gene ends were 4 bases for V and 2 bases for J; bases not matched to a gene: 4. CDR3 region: CASSPGTGPYNEQFF. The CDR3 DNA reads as TGCGCCAGCAGCCCCGGGACAGGTCCCTACAATGAGCAGTTCTTC.

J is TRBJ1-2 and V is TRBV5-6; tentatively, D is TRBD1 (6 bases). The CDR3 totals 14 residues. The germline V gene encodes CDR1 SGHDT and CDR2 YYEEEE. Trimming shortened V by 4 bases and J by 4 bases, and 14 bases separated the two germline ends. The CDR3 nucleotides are TGTGCCAGCAGCATCAGGACAGACCCCTATGGCTACACCTTC. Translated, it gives CASSIRTDPYGYTF.

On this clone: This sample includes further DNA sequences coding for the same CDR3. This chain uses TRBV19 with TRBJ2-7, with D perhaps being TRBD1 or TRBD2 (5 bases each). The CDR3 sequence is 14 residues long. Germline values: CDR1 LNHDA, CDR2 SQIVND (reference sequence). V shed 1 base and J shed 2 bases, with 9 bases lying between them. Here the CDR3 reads CASSIAGTAYEQYF. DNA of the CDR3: TGTGCCAGTAGTATAGCCGGGACGGCCTACGAGCAGTACTTC.

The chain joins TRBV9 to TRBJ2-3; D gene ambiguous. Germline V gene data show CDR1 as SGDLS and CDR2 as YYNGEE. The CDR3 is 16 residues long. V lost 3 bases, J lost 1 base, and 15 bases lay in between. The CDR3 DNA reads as TGTGCCAGCAGCGGGGGTCCGATCCGGGGCACAGATACGCAGTATTTT. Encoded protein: CASSGGPIRGTDTQYF.

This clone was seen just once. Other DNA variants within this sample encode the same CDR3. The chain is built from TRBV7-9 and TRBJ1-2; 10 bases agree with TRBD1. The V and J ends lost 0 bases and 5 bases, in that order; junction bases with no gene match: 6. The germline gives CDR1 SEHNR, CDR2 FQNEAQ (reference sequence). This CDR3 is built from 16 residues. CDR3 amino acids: CASSLATGQGDYGYTF. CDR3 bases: TGTGCCAGCAGCTTAGCGACTGGACAGGGGGATTATGGCTACACCTTC.

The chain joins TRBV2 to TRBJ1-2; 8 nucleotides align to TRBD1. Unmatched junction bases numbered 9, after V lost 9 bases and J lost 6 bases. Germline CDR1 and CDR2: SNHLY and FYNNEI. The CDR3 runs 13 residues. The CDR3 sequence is CASQETGEDGYTF. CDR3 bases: TGTGCCAGTCAAGAGACAGGGGAGGATGGCTACACCTTC.

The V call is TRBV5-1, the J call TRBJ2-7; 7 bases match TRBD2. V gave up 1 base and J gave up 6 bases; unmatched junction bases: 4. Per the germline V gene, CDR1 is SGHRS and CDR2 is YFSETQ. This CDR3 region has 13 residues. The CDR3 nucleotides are TGCGCCAGCAGCTTGTGGGAGGGCCGCGAGCAGTACTTC. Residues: CASSLWEGREQYF.

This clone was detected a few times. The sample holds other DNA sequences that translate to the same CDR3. The chain's CDR3 is CASSEAYEQYF. CDR3 DNA: TGCGCCAGCAGTGAGGCTTACGAGCAGTACTTC. The chain is built from TRBV10-2 and TRBJ2-7; unclear D gene. The germline V and J ends were trimmed by 2 bases and 4 bases, with 3 bases remaining between them. Germline CDR1 and CDR2: WSHSY and SAAADI. CDR3 length: 11 residues.

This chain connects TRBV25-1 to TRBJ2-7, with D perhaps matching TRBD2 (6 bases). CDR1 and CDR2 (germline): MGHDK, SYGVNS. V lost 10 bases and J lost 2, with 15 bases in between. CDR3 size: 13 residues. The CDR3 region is CATAWDFPYEQYF. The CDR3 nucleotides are TGTGCCACCGCATGGGACTTCCCCTACGAGCAGTACTTC.

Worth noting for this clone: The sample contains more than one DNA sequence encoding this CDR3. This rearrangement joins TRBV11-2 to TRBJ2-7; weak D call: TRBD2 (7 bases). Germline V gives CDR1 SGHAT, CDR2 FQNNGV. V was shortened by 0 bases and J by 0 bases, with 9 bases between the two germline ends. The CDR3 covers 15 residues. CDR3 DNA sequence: TGTGCCAGCAGCTTAGAGGCGGGGGCCTCCTACGAGCAGTACTTC. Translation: CASSLEAGASYEQYF.

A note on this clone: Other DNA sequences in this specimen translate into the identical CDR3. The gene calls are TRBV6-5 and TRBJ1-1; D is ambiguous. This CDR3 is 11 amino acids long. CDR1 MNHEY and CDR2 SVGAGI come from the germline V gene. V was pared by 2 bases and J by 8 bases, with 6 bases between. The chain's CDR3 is CASSYGQEAFF. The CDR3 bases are TGTGCCAGCAGTTACGGGCAAGAAGCTTTCTTT.

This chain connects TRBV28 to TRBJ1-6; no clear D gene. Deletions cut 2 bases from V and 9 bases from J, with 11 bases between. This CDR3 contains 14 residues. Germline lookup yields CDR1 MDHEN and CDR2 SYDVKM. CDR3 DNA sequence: TGTGCCAGCAGTTTACGGGGAGGTGGTTCACCCCTCCACTTT. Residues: CASSLRGGGSPLHF.

The CDR3 DNA follows: TGTGCCAGCAGTCCACTTAGCGGGGAAAATCTAATCGATGAGCAGTTCTTC. Its protein product is CASSPLSGENLIDEQFF. The chain recombines TRBV28 with TRBJ2-1; 8 positions agree with TRBD2. The CDR3 runs to 17 residues. V lost 5 bases to trimming and J lost 8 bases; unmatched junction nucleotides: 17. CDR1 and CDR2 from the germline V gene are MDHEN and SYDVKM.

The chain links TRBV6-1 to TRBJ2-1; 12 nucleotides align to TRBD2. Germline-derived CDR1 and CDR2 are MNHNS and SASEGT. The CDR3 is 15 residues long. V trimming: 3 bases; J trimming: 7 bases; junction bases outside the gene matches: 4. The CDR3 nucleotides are TGTGCCAGCAGTGATCTAGCGGGAGGGCCTAATGAGCAGTTCTTC. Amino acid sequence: CASSDLAGGPNEQFF.

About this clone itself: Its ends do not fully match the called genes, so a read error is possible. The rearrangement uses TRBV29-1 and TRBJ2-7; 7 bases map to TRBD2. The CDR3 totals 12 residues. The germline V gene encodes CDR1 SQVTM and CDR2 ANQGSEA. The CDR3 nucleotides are TGCAGCGTTGGGCTAGCGGCCTCTACCGCAGACTTC. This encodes CSVGLAASTADF.

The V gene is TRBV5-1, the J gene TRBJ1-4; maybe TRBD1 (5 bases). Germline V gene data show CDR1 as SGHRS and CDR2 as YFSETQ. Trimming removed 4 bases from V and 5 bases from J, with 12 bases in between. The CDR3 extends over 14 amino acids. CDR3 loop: CASSQMAGNEKLFF. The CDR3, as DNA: TGCGCCAGCAGCCAGATGGCAGGGAATGAAAAACTGTTTTTT.

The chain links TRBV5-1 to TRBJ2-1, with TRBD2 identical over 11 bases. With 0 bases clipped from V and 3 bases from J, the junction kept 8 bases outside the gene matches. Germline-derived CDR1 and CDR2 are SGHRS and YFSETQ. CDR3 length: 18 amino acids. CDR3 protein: CASSLVFSGRGSYNEQFF. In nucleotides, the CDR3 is TGCGCCAGCAGCTTGGTTTTTAGCGGGAGGGGAAGCTACAATGAGCAGTTCTTC.

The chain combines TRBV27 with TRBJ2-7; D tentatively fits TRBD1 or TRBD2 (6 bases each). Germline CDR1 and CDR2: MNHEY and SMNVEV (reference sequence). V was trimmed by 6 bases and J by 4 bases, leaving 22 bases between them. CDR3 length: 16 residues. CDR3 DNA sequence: TGTGCCAGCAGCCCTTCGTCGGGGGCAATTGTTTACGAGCAGTACTTC. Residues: CASSPSSGAIVYEQYF.

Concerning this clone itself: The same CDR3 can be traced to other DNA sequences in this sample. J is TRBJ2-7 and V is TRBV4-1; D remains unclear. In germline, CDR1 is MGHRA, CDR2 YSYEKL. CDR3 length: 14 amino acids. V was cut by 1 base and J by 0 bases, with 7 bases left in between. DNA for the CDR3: TGCGCCAGCAGCCAAGCGGAGAGCTCCTACGAGCAGTACTTC. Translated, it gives CASSQAESSYEQYF.

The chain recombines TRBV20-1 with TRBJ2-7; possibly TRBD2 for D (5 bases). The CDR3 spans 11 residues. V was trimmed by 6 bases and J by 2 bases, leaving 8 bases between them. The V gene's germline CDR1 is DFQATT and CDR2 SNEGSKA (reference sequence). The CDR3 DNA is TGCAGTGCCCCCGGGGCCTACGAGCAGTACTTC. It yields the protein CSAPGAYEQYF.

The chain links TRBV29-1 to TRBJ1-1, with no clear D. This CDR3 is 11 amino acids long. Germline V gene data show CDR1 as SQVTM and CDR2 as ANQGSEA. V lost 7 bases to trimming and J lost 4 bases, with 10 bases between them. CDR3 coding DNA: TGCAGCGACCGCAAAAGCACTGAAGCTTTCTTT. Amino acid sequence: CSDRKSTEAFF.

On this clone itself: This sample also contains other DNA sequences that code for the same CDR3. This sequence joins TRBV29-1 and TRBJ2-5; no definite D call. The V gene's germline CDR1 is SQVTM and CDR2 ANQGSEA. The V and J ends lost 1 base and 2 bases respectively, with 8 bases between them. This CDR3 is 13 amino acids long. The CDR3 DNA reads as TGCAGCGTTGAAGGTGGGGTACAAGAGACCCAGTACTTC. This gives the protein CSVEGGVQETQYF.

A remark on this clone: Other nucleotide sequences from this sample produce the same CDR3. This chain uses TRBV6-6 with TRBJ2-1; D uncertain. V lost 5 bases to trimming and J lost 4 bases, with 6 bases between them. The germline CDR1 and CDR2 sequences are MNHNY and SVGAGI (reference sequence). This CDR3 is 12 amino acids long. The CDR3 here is CASSPPYNEQFF. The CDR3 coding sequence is TGTGCCAGCAGTCCGCCTTACAATGAGCAGTTCTTC.

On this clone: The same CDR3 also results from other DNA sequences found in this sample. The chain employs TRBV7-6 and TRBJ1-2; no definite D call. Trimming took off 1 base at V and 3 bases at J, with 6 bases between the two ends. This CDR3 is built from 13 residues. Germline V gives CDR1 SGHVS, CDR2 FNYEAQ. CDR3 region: CASSLGPDYGYTF. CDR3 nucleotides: TGTGCCAGCAGCTTAGGGCCGGACTATGGCTACACCTTC.

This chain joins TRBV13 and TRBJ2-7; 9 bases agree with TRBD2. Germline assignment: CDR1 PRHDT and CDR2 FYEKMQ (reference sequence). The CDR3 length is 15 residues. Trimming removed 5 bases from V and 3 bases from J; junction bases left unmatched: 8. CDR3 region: CASSQLSGGFYEQYF. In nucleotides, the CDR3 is TGTGCCAGCAGCCAGTTAAGCGGGGGGTTCTACGAGCAGTACTTC.